This is a list of T cell receptor beta chains from one sample in a study of T cells after yellow fever vaccination. Via MiXCR, TCRdb re-called the 5' RACE reads, giving one row per CDR3 protein. The table lists a few hundred thousand distinct CDR3 sequences, about 4% of them singletons. The sequenced sample was PBMCs, obtained 5 days after the yellow fever booster vaccination. These receptors all stem from a man aged 18 to 29 who received the YFV17D yellow fever vaccine. Both conserved end residues are part of each CDR3. A D gene is named only where the DNA matches it firmly. Only some rows state a clone size, as once, few, many or a class for expanded clones.

abundance: many
j_gene: TRBJ1-3
d_gene: -
v_gene: TRBV29-1
CDR3nt: TGCAGCGTCGGTAACGAAAACACCATATATTTT
CDR3aa: CSVGNENTIYF

abundance: few
j_gene: TRBJ2-2
d_gene: TRBD2
v_gene: TRBV28
CDR3nt: TGTGCCAGTGCGACTAGCGGGGTTGCCACCGGGGAGCTGTTTTTT
CDR3aa: CASATSGVATGELFF

abundance: -
j_gene: TRBJ2-3
d_gene: TRBD2
v_gene: TRBV7-9
CDR3nt: TGTGCCAGCAGCACCCAACTAGCGGGGAGGGGAGATACGCAGTATTTT
CDR3aa: CASSTQLAGRGDTQYF

abundance: few
j_gene: TRBJ1-2
d_gene: TRBD1
v_gene: TRBV29-1
CDR3nt: TGCAGCGTTGGGTCTCCAGGAGGGGGCGTAAACTATGGCTACACCTTC
CDR3aa: CSVGSPGGGVNYGYTF

abundance: -
j_gene: TRBJ1-2
d_gene: TRBD1
v_gene: TRBV29-1
CDR3nt: TGCAGCGGTGGGGACAGCCTCTATGGCTACACCTTC
CDR3aa: CSGGDSLYGYTF

abundance: few
j_gene: TRBJ2-1
d_gene: -
v_gene: TRBV6-5
CDR3nt: TGTGCCACCGCACGGGGATATTACAATGAGCAGTTCTTC
CDR3aa: CATARGYYNEQFF

abundance: many
j_gene: TRBJ2-3
d_gene: TRBD2
v_gene: TRBV20-1
CDR3nt: TGCAGTGCTAGATTGGGGGGGGGCACAGATACGCAGTATTTT
CDR3aa: CSARLGGGTDTQYF

abundance: few
j_gene: TRBJ1-5
d_gene: -
v_gene: TRBV28
CDR3nt: TGTGCCAGCATTCCGTCTCAGCTTCAGCCCCAGCATTTT
CDR3aa: CASIPSQLQPQHF

abundance: few
j_gene: TRBJ2-5
d_gene: -
v_gene: TRBV4-2
CDR3nt: TGTGCCAGCAGCCAAGAGTTACAGGCTCAAGAGACCCAGTACTTC
CDR3aa: CASSQELQAQETQYF

abundance: -
j_gene: TRBJ2-7
d_gene: TRBD2
v_gene: TRBV5-4
CDR3nt: TGTGCCAGCAGATTGGGTAGCGGGGATCGCGAGCAGTACTTC
CDR3aa: CASRLGSGDREQYF

abundance: many
j_gene: TRBJ2-3
d_gene: -
v_gene: TRBV7-6
CDR3nt: TGTGCCAGCAGCTTAGCAACGGGACCAGATACGCAGTATTTT
CDR3aa: CASSLATGPDTQYF

abundance: -
j_gene: TRBJ2-5
d_gene: -
v_gene: TRBV3-1
CDR3nt: TGTGCCAGCAGCCACCGGGGCCAACAAGAGACCCAGTACTTC
CDR3aa: CASSHRGQQETQYF

abundance: few
j_gene: TRBJ2-5
d_gene: -
v_gene: TRBV7-6
CDR3nt: TGTGCCAGCAGCGGTAGTTGGACTCAAGAGACCCAGTACTTC
CDR3aa: CASSGSWTQETQYF

abundance: many
j_gene: TRBJ2-5
d_gene: -
v_gene: TRBV18
CDR3nt: TGTGCCAGCTCACCCTCCGGGACACAAGAGACCCAGTACTTC
CDR3aa: CASSPSGTQETQYF

abundance: few
j_gene: TRBJ2-1
d_gene: -
v_gene: TRBV12-3/TRBV12-4
CDR3nt: TGTGCCAGCTTCAAGGTGGGGACCAAAAAGCAGTTCTTC
CDR3aa: CASFKVGTKKQFF

abundance: few
j_gene: TRBJ2-2
d_gene: TRBD2
v_gene: TRBV20-1
CDR3nt: TGCAGTGTACCTAGAGCGGGGGACACCGGGGAGCTGTTTTTT
CDR3aa: CSVPRAGDTGELFF

abundance: -
j_gene: TRBJ1-2
d_gene: -
v_gene: TRBV5-1
CDR3nt: TGCGCCAGCAGCTTGAGGGGCGGTCTCAGCAGCGATTATGGCTACACCTTC
CDR3aa: CASSLRGGLSSDYGYTF

abundance: few
j_gene: TRBJ2-3
d_gene: -
v_gene: TRBV2
CDR3nt: TGTGCCAGCAGTGGACTGCTCGGCACAGATACGCAGTATTTT
CDR3aa: CASSGLLGTDTQYF

abundance: many
j_gene: TRBJ2-7
d_gene: -
v_gene: TRBV29-1
CDR3nt: TGCAGCGTTGGAGGGGGTGTACTCGAGCAGTACTTC
CDR3aa: CSVGGGVLEQYF

abundance: -
j_gene: TRBJ2-3
d_gene: TRBD2
v_gene: TRBV18
CDR3nt: TGTGCCAGCTCACGATTCACTAGCGGGGCTAAGGTGGATACGCAGTATTTT
CDR3aa: CASSRFTSGAKVDTQYF

abundance: few
j_gene: TRBJ1-6
d_gene: -
v_gene: TRBV4-3
CDR3nt: TGCGCCAGCAGCCAACTCGTAGGGGACCCGAATTCACCCCTCCACTTT
CDR3aa: CASSQLVGDPNSPLHF

abundance: -
j_gene: TRBJ1-2
d_gene: -
v_gene: TRBV7-2
CDR3nt: TGTGCCAGCAGATCGGGACTACATCTCTATGGCTACACCTTC
CDR3aa: CASRSGLHLYGYTF

abundance: many
j_gene: TRBJ2-5
d_gene: -
v_gene: TRBV27
CDR3nt: TGTGCCAGCAGTTTATCGATCGGGGGCGGAGAGACCCAGTACTTC
CDR3aa: CASSLSIGGGETQYF

abundance: -
j_gene: TRBJ2-1
d_gene: -
v_gene: TRBV27
CDR3nt: TGTGCCAGCAGTTTAATGGCGTTCGGCTCCTACAATGAGCAGTTCTTC
CDR3aa: CASSLMAFGSYNEQFF

abundance: many
j_gene: TRBJ1-6
d_gene: TRBD1
v_gene: TRBV5-5
CDR3nt: TGTGCCAGCAGCGAAGGGGGCTCACCCCTCCACTTT
CDR3aa: CASSEGGSPLHF

abundance: -
j_gene: TRBJ1-4
d_gene: -
v_gene: TRBV7-2
CDR3nt: TGTGCCAGCAGTCGGACAGTAGCAAATGAAAAACTGTTTTTT
CDR3aa: CASSRTVANEKLFF

abundance: -
j_gene: TRBJ1-2
d_gene: -
v_gene: TRBV7-9
CDR3nt: TGTGCCAGCCTTACAGGACATGGAGGGAACTATGGCTACACCTTC
CDR3aa: CASLTGHGGNYGYTF

abundance: many
j_gene: TRBJ2-7
d_gene: -
v_gene: TRBV4-3
CDR3nt: TGCGCCAGTCCCTACGAGCAGTACTTC
CDR3aa: CASPYEQYF

abundance: -
j_gene: TRBJ1-3
d_gene: TRBD1
v_gene: TRBV20-1
CDR3nt: TGCAGTGCTAGAGCTGGGACAGGGGTTGGAAACACCATATATTTT
CDR3aa: CSARAGTGVGNTIYF

abundance: few
j_gene: TRBJ1-1
d_gene: TRBD1
v_gene: TRBV6-1
CDR3nt: TGTGCCAGCAGTGAAGCGCGGCAGGGGGCCAGGGCTTTCTTT
CDR3aa: CASSEARQGARAFF

abundance: few
j_gene: TRBJ2-3
d_gene: -
v_gene: TRBV20-1
CDR3nt: TGCAGTGCTAGCGAAAATCAGGGAACAGATACGCAGTATTTT
CDR3aa: CSASENQGTDTQYF

abundance: many
j_gene: TRBJ2-2
d_gene: -
v_gene: TRBV4-3
CDR3nt: TGCGCCAGCAGCTCTCTATCGGCGGTCCGCGGGGAGCTGTTTTTT
CDR3aa: CASSSLSAVRGELFF

abundance: -
j_gene: TRBJ2-2
d_gene: TRBD2
v_gene: TRBV19
CDR3nt: TGTGCCAGTAGTAATCCCCGCCTGCGGGGGGGAAACACCGGGGAGCTGTTTTTT
CDR3aa: CASSNPRLRGGNTGELFF

abundance: -
j_gene: TRBJ2-7
d_gene: -
v_gene: TRBV10-3
CDR3nt: TGTGCCATCAGTGACTCGGGATCCCCCTACGAGCAGTACTTC
CDR3aa: CAISDSGSPYEQYF

abundance: few
j_gene: TRBJ2-7
d_gene: TRBD2
v_gene: TRBV25-1
CDR3nt: TGTGCCAGCAGTGTGGGGACACCGGGAGGGGCGGGGTCATCCTACGAGCAGTACTTC
CDR3aa: CASSVGTPGGAGSSYEQYF